This entry features one TCR beta chain sequence. Its matching antigen is unknown. The sample comes from a study of beta chain features in type 1 diabetes. The study, taken as a whole, reports: Shorter TCRB CDR3s, moderately but significantly so, were found in Type 1 diabetes patients in all four CD4+ subsets.

Since all of the isolated RNA was reverse transcribed, expressed TCRB transcripts were what got sequenced. Clones were sequenced by immunoSEQ multiplex PCR, and TCRdb holds only the in-frame ones, with some missing. The repertoire has about 160,000 clones, 6.5% to 10% of them found once; the top ten carry more than 0.45%. Sorted cells reached over 95% purity in every population. Germline V gene data show CDR1 as SGHTA and CDR2 as FQGNSA. V was clipped by 4 bases and J by 3 bases, with 10 bases between them. This CDR3 contains 14 residues. The source is a young woman with type 1 diabetes. The rearrangement links TRBV7-2 to TRBJ1-5; D uncertain. Material for sequencing was central memory CD4+ T cells from blood. CDR3 nucleotide sequence: TGTGCCAGCAGCTCCCGTGACTACAATCAGCCCCAGCATTTT. Translation: CASSSRDYNQPQHF.